These 18 T cell receptor beta chains share one sample of origin, sequenced in a study of blood T cell repertoires in COVID-19 (dated by TCRdb to 2020 to 2021). Library generation was performed with the immunoSEQ multiplex PCR assay. The clones in this table, taken by TCRdb from immuneACCESS, are in-frame only. Not every clone is retained; where verified, under half of the shortfall comes from an unresolved V gene, and the cause of the rest is unknown. Recorded for this sample are more than 300,000 clones; around 80% of them occurred a single time. About 1.2% of the sample is in the top ten clones. What was sequenced was peripheral blood. The receptors derive from a woman aged 45 to 65 with acute or convalescent COVID-19.

This chain connects TRBV28 to TRBJ1-6; 10 positions match TRBD1. The trim removed 5 bases at V and 5 bases at J, leaving 6 bases unmatched. The CDR3 has 16 amino acids. The germline gives CDR1 MDHEN, CDR2 SYDVKM. Written as DNA, the CDR3 is TGTGCCAGCAGTCCTACTGGACAGGGGGATAATTCACCCCTCCACTTT. Its protein is CASSPTGQGDNSPLHF.

The chain joins TRBV7-6 to TRBJ2-3; 7 bases fit TRBD2. The CDR3 is made up of 15 amino acids. Per germline, CDR1 SGHVS and CDR2 FNYEAQ. Trimming took 1 base from V and 5 from J; bases not matched to a gene: 6. The chain's CDR3 is CASSLVRESQDTQYF. The CDR3 DNA is TGTGCCAGCAGCTTAGTGCGGGAGAGTCAAGATACGCAGTATTTT.

The chain carries TRBV5-1 and TRBJ2-1, with 14 bases fitting TRBD2. Germline V CDR1 and CDR2: SGHRS, YFSETQ. The CDR3 runs to 19 residues. With V trimmed by 6 bases and J by 1 base, 12 bases remained unmatched. CDR3 region: CASTKRGLAGVGSYNEQFF. CDR3 DNA: TGCGCCAGCACAAAGCGGGGACTAGCGGGAGTGGGATCCTACAATGAGCAGTTCTTC.

The chain links TRBV29-1 to TRBJ2-3, with TRBD2 matching over 10 bases. Germline V gene sequence: CDR1 SQVTM, CDR2 ANQGSEA. The CDR3 consists of 14 residues. Unmatched junction bases numbered 10, after V lost 8 bases and J lost 5 bases. The CDR3 DNA is TGCAGCCATAAAGCGGGGGGGCCGGGAGATACGCAGTATTTT. Protein product: CSHKAGGPGDTQYF.

The chain carries TRBV6-6 and TRBJ1-2; 7 bases agree with TRBD1. The V and J ends lost 4 bases and 5 bases, in that order; junction bases with no gene match: 7. This CDR3 region has 14 residues. In germline, CDR1 is MNHNY, CDR2 SVGAGI (reference sequence). DNA of the CDR3: TGTGCCAGCAGTTTCACCGGGACAGCGTATGGCTACACCTTC. Residues: CASSFTGTAYGYTF.

The chain employs TRBV7-9 and TRBJ1-2; TRBD1 matches at 7 bases. J gave up 1 base and V 7 bases, and 12 bases lay outside the gene matches. CDR1 is SEHNR and CDR2 is FQNEAQ in the germline V gene (reference sequence). The CDR3 spans 16 residues. CDR3 protein: CASTTTQGGYNYGYTF. CDR3 DNA sequence: TGTGCCAGCACCACAACTCAGGGGGGATATAACTATGGCTACACCTTC.

This chain connects TRBV4-1 to TRBJ1-2; TRBD1 agrees at 7 bases. The V segment lost 4 bases and the J segment 6 bases; nucleotides outside the gene matches: 8. In germline, CDR1 is MGHRA, CDR2 YSYEKL. This CDR3 has 14 residues. CDR3 residues: CASSPFTGANGYTF. The DNA of the CDR3 is TGCGCCAGCAGCCCGTTTACAGGGGCGAATGGCTACACCTTC.

This chain connects TRBV3-1 (or the pseudogene TRBV3-2) to TRBJ1-1, with TRBD1 matching 7 bases. Germline-derived CDR1 and CDR2 are LGHDT and YNNKEL (reference sequence). With V trimmed by 7 bases and J by 7 bases, 12 bases remained unmatched. CDR3 length: 14 amino acids. CDR3 sequence: CASTAGVQGNEAFF. The CDR3 coding sequence is TGTGCCAGCACCGCCGGTGTACAGGGGAATGAAGCTTTCTTT.

This chain uses TRBV19 with TRBJ1-4; TRBD1 aligns across 7 bases. CDR1 LNHDA and CDR2 SQIVND come from the germline V gene (reference sequence). Trimming removed 7 bases from V and 6 bases from J; junction bases left unmatched: 5. There are 13 residues in the CDR3. CDR3 sequence (DNA): TGTGCCAGTAACAGGGGAGAGTATGAAAAACTGTTTTTT. Amino acid sequence: CASNRGEYEKLFF. Supplemented by reference TRBV19 and TRBJ1-4, the full variable domain reads DGGITQSPKYLFRKEGQNVTLSCEQNLNHDAMYWYRQDPGQGLRLIYYSQIVNDFQKGDIAEGYSVSREKKESFPLTVTSAQKNPTAFYLCASNRGEYEKLFFGSGTQLSVL.

The J gene is TRBJ2-5, the V gene TRBV7-3; a weak D match, TRBD1 (6 bases). Germline V CDR1 and CDR2: SGHTA, FQGTGA. CDR3 length: 13 residues. V was clipped by 5 bases and J by 5 bases, with 12 bases between them. The CDR3, as DNA: TGTGCCAGCAGCATAGATAGGGGGGAGACCCAGTACTTC. Translation: CASSIDRGETQYF.

This chain joins TRBV6-5 and TRBJ1-5, with unresolved D. V gave up 0 bases and J gave up 5 bases, with 5 bases separating them. Germline CDR1 MNHEY, CDR2 SVGAGI. This CDR3 is built from 13 residues. CDR3: CASSYSQDQPQHF. The CDR3, as DNA: TGTGCCAGCAGTTACTCGCAGGATCAGCCCCAGCATTTT.

V and J are TRBV27 and TRBJ2-3; D remains ambiguous. CDR1 MNHEY and CDR2 SMNVEV come from the germline V gene (reference sequence). Deletions cut 2 bases from V and 10 bases from J, with 19 bases between. The length of the CDR3 is 15 residues. Here the CDR3 reads CASSLTGAPSDPQYF. The CDR3 DNA reads TGTGCCAGCAGTTTAACGGGTGCTCCTTCGGATCCGCAGTATTTT.

This chain uses TRBV18 with TRBJ2-5; TRBD1 aligns across 12 bases. Germline V CDR1 and CDR2: KGHSH, LQKENI. Losses at the gene ends were 3 bases for V and 5 bases for J; bases not matched to a gene: 1. This CDR3 comprises 14 residues. CDR3: CASSPGQGAETQYF. The CDR3 nucleotides read TGTGCCAGCTCACCGGGACAGGGGGCGGAGACCCAGTACTTC.

The chain has TRBV15 and TRBJ1-2, with 7 bases identical to TRBD1. The CDR3 length is 17 residues. Germline values: CDR1 LNHNV, CDR2 YYDKDF (reference sequence). After removal of 5 bases from V and 4 bases from J, the junction contained 16 bases not matched to a gene. CDR3: CATSSIVQGMYSYGYTF. CDR3 bases: TGTGCCACCAGCTCGATAGTACAGGGGATGTATTCCTATGGCTACACCTTC. Complete variable domain (other parts from reference TRBV15 and TRBJ1-2): DAMVIQNPRYQVTQFGKPVTLSCSQTLNHNVMYWYQQKSSQAPKLLFHYYDKDFNNEADTPDNFQSRRPNTSFCFLDIRSPGLGDTAMYLCATSSIVQGMYSYGYTFGSGTRLTVV.

The rearrangement uses TRBV11-2 and TRBJ2-5; weak D call: TRBD1 (5 bases). The CDR3 sequence is 12 residues long. CDR1 and CDR2 from the germline V gene are SGHAT and FQNNGV. Trimming stripped 3 bases from V and 5 bases from J, with 7 bases between. CDR3 loop: CASSFAGETQYF. The CDR3 DNA is TGTGCCAGCAGCTTTGCAGGGGAGACCCAGTACTTC. Complete variable domain (other parts from reference TRBV11-2 and TRBJ2-5): EAGVAQSPRYKIIEKRQSVAFWCNPISGHATLYWYQQILGQGPKLLIQFQNNGVVDDSQLPKDRFSAERLKGVDSTLKIQPAKLEDSAVYLCASSFAGETQYFGPGTRLLVL.

The CDR3 sequence is CASSLPGTQREKLFF. The CDR3 DNA reads TGTGCCAGCAGCCTGCCCGGGACACAGCGTGAAAAACTGTTTTTT. The gene calls are TRBV5-8 and TRBJ1-4, with TRBD1 as a possible D gene (6 bases). Germline V lookup: CDR1 SGHTS, CDR2 YDEGEE. The CDR3 is made up of 15 amino acids. With 4 bases removed from V and 7 bases from J, the gap between germline ends came to 17 bases. The whole variable domain, remainder taken from reference TRBV5-8 and TRBJ1-4, is EAGVTQSPTHLIKTRGQQATLRCSPISGHTSVYWYQQALGLGLQFLLWYDEGEERNRGNFPPRFSGRQFPNYSSELNVNALELEDSALYLCASSLPGTQREKLFFGSGTQLSVL.

The V call is TRBV18, the J call TRBJ1-1, with 7 bases that match TRBD1. V shed 3 bases, J shed 3 bases, and the junction held 10 bases outside the gene matches. Germline CDR1 reads KGHSH; CDR2 reads LQKENI. The CDR3 spans 16 residues. Written as DNA, the CDR3 is TGTGCCAGCTCACCCGACAGGGTCGTGTGGGACACTGAAGCTTTCTTT. Its protein product is CASSPDRVVWDTEAFF.

This clone was detected a few times. V and J are TRBV18 and TRBJ2-3, with 10 bases matching TRBD1. V lost 3 bases and J lost 3; bases outside the gene matches: 3. This CDR3 is 15 amino acids long. Germline CDR1 is KGHSH and CDR2 is LQKENI. CDR3 protein: CASSPRQGATDTQYF. CDR3 bases: TGTGCCAGCTCACCTCGACAGGGGGCTACAGATACGCAGTATTTT.